Below, 28 T cell receptor beta chains from the same sample are listed, as sequenced in a study of cytomegalovirus exposure and HLA in healthy donors. 13 Jbeta primers and 60 Vbeta primers were used for the PCR. TCRdb keeps only in-frame clones here, not all; method: immunoSEQ multiplex PCR. The sample lists about 180,000 clones, around 80% occurring once. Sequenced input: PBMCs. The receptors stem from a woman under 40 in good health and CMV-seronegative.

The chain employs TRBV30 and TRBJ2-7; TRBD2 might be the D (6 bases). Trimming left V 2 bases short and J 2 bases short, with 16 bases between. This CDR3 comprises 15 residues. Per germline, CDR1 GTSNPN and CDR2 SVGIG (reference sequence). The CDR3 DNA sequence: TGTGCCTGGAGTCGCTCGTACGGGGGAACCTACGAGCAGTACTTC. This translates into CAWSRSYGGTYEQYF.

This clone was observed a handful of times. This chain links TRBV5-1 with TRBJ1-1; a weak D match, TRBD1 (6 bases). This CDR3 is built from 14 residues. Germline CDR1 is SGHRS and CDR2 is YFSETQ. The V end lost 5 bases, the J end lost 4 bases, and 15 bases lay between the germline ends. CDR3 loop: CASSLQGTSTEAFF. The DNA for the CDR3 is TGCGCCAGCAGTTTACAGGGAACATCCACTGAAGCTTTCTTT.

In this sample, this clone turned up once. The chain employs TRBV5-4 and TRBJ2-3; D uncertain. The CDR3 runs to 13 residues. Germline-derived CDR1 and CDR2 are SGHNT and YYREEE (reference sequence). Trimming took off 4 bases at V and 1 base at J, with 7 bases between the two ends. CDR3 in DNA: TGTGCCAGCAGCCCTACAGGCACAGATACGCAGTATTTT. It yields the protein CASSPTGTDTQYF. Together with reference TRBV5-4 and TRBJ2-3, the CDR3 gives the full variable domain: ETGVTQSPTHLIKTRGQQVTLRCSSQSGHNTVSWYQQALGQGPQFIFQYYREEENGRGNFPPRFSGLQFPNYSSELNVNALELDDSALYLCASSPTGTDTQYFGPGTRLTVL.

V usage is TRBV5-4 and J usage is TRBJ1-1; D is unclear. Germline V gives CDR1 SGHNT, CDR2 YYREEE (reference sequence). Between the trimmed V and J ends, which lost 0 bases and 7 bases, there was a span of 16 bases. The CDR3 is 15 amino acids. The CDR3 spells CASSLGPSGALEAFF. The CDR3, as DNA: TGTGCCAGCAGCTTGGGACCCTCGGGAGCACTTGAAGCTTTCTTT.

The chain couples TRBV7-2 to TRBJ2-1; D possibly corresponds to TRBD2 (6 bases). V was trimmed by 2 bases and J by 11 bases, leaving 13 bases between them. This CDR3 spans 13 amino acids. CDR1 SGHTA and CDR2 FQGNSA come from the germline V gene. The CDR3 spells CASSLRSGDQQFF. DNA for the CDR3: TGTGCCAGCAGCTTAAGATCGGGGGACCAGCAGTTCTTC.

This chain joins TRBV19 and TRBJ2-2; possibly TRBD2 for D (5 bases). The CDR3 covers 15 residues. The V gene's germline CDR1 is LNHDA and CDR2 SQIVND (reference sequence). V lost 8 bases, J lost 4 bases, and 17 bases lay in between. This CDR3 is CASEPRVGVTGELFF. The CDR3 region has the DNA TGTGCCAGTGAGCCCCGGGTCGGGGTCACCGGGGAGCTGTTTTTT.

The chain recombines TRBV18 with TRBJ2-5; 10 bases are a match to TRBD2. Germline CDR1 is KGHSH and CDR2 is LQKENI. V shed 3 bases and J 4 bases; nucleotides not matched to a gene: 8. The CDR3 totals 16 residues. The CDR3 here is CASSPTGSGGLETQYF. The CDR3 DNA sequence: TGTGCCAGCTCACCGACTGGTAGCGGGGGGCTAGAGACCCAGTACTTC.

The chain is built from TRBV2 and TRBJ1-2, with 7 bases matching TRBD1. The CDR3 covers 15 residues. V lost 3 bases to trimming and J lost 7 bases; unmatched junction nucleotides: 11. CDR1 is SNHLY, CDR2 FYNNEI, per germline. The chain's CDR3 is CASSDRDSARLGYTF. In DNA, the CDR3 is TGTGCCAGCAGTGACCGGGACAGCGCGCGCCTTGGCTACACCTTC.

The chain couples TRBV19 to TRBJ1-5, with D possibly matching TRBD1 (6 bases). The CDR3 runs 15 residues. V was trimmed by 3 bases and J by 5 bases, leaving 14 bases between them. CDR1 LNHDA and CDR2 SQIVND come from the germline V gene (reference sequence). The CDR3 protein is CASSIPETGDQPQHF. CDR3 coding DNA: TGTGCCAGTAGTATTCCCGAGACAGGTGATCAGCCCCAGCATTTT. Using reference TRBV19 and TRBJ1-5 for the parts outside the CDR3, the full variable domain is DGGITQSPKYLFRKEGQNVTLSCEQNLNHDAMYWYRQDPGQGLRLIYYSQIVNDFQKGDIAEGYSVSREKKESFPLTVTSAQKNPTAFYLCASSIPETGDQPQHFGDGTRLSIL.

This sequence joins TRBV5-1 and TRBJ2-7; TRBD1 might be the D (6 bases). Germline CDR1 SGHRS, CDR2 YFSETQ. Trimming cost V 4 bases and J 5 bases, with 13 bases left between them. The CDR3 consists of 13 residues. This chain's CDR3 is CASSLSGVDEQYF. The CDR3 nucleotides are TGCGCCAGCAGCCTTTCAGGGGTGGACGAGCAGTACTTC.

This chain connects TRBV7-7 to TRBJ2-2, with D maybe TRBD1 (6 bases). The ends were cut back, 6 bases at V and 7 bases at J, with 15 bases in the middle. The CDR3 has 14 residues. Germline V CDR1 and CDR2: SSHAT, FNYEAQ (reference sequence). CDR3 sequence (DNA): TGTGCCAGCAGTAAAAACAGGGATAACGGGGAGCTGTTTTTT. Translating gives CASSKNRDNGELFF.

The V call is TRBV5-6, the J call TRBJ2-5; no clear D. There are 12 residues in the CDR3. V was cut by 1 base and J by 3 bases, with 4 bases left in between. The germline V gene encodes CDR1 SGHDT and CDR2 YYEEEE. DNA for the CDR3: TGTGCCAGCAGCTTGCCTGAAGAGACCCAGTACTTC. Protein: CASSLPEETQYF.

The V gene is TRBV5-1, the J gene TRBJ2-3; D gene uncertain. CDR1 SGHRS and CDR2 YFSETQ come from the germline V gene. This CDR3 spans 12 amino acids. The ends were cut back, 4 bases at V and 5 bases at J, with 8 bases in the middle. In DNA, the CDR3 is TGCGCCAGCAGCCCGTCGGGAGATACGCAGTATTTT. It translates to CASSPSGDTQYF. Variable domain in full (rest from reference TRBV5-1 and TRBJ2-3): KAGVTQTPRYLIKTRGQQVTLSCSPISGHRSVSWYQQTPGQGLQFLFEYFSETQRNKGNFPGRFSGRQFSNSRSEMNVSTLELGDSALYLCASSPSGDTQYFGPGTRLTVL.

The CDR3 DNA reads TGCGCCAGCAGCTCGACCCCGGACAGGGGTGTTGACGAGCAGTACTTC. Residues: CASSSTPDRGVDEQYF. V usage is TRBV5-1 and J usage is TRBJ2-7; 9 bases map to TRBD1. This CDR3 is 16 amino acids long. The V and J ends lost 3 bases and 5 bases, in that order; junction bases with no gene match: 12. Germline loops: CDR1 SGHRS, CDR2 YFSETQ.

This clone was observed a single time. The gene calls are TRBV5-1 and TRBJ2-1; TRBD1 is a possible D gene (5 bases). CDR1 and CDR2 (germline): SGHRS, YFSETQ. V was clipped by 0 bases and J by 2 bases, with 9 bases between them. CDR3 length equals 15 residues. Written as DNA, the CDR3 is TGCGCCAGCAGCTTGGAAGCAGGGACCTACAATGAGCAGTTCTTC. Its translation is CASSLEAGTYNEQFF.

The chain joins TRBV5-1 to TRBJ1-2; a possible D gene is TRBD1 (5 bases). Trimming removed 0 bases from V and 4 bases from J, with 22 bases in between. The V gene's germline CDR1 is SGHRS and CDR2 YFSETQ. CDR3 size: 18 residues. This CDR3 is CASSLVDGARYSPYGYTF. The CDR3 coding sequence is TGCGCCAGCAGCTTGGTTGATGGGGCGAGGTATTCGCCCTATGGCTACACCTTC.

The chain combines TRBV19 with TRBJ2-3, with 8 bases that match TRBD1. This CDR3 has 13 amino acids. Germline loops: CDR1 LNHDA, CDR2 SQIVND (reference sequence). V trimming: 4 bases; J trimming: 4 bases; junction bases outside the gene matches: 1. CDR3 DNA sequence: TGTGCCAGTAGTAGGGACAGGCCAGATACGCAGTATTTT. It codes for CASSRDRPDTQYF. Full variable domain (rest looked up from reference TRBV19 and TRBJ2-3): DGGITQSPKYLFRKEGQNVTLSCEQNLNHDAMYWYRQDPGQGLRLIYYSQIVNDFQKGDIAEGYSVSREKKESFPLTVTSAQKNPTAFYLCASSRDRPDTQYFGPGTRLTVL.

This chain connects TRBV5-1 to TRBJ1-6, with D possibly being TRBD1 (6 bases). Per the germline V gene, CDR1 is SGHRS and CDR2 is YFSETQ. V was cut by 1 base and J by 0 bases, with 14 bases left in between. CDR3 length equals 18 residues. The CDR3 nucleotides are TGCGCCAGCAGCTTGTCGGACAGCGCTTACTCCTATAATTCACCCCTCCACTTT. Encoded protein: CASSLSDSAYSYNSPLHF.

J is TRBJ1-1 and V is TRBV9, with 8 bases that match TRBD1. Looked up from germline, CDR1 is SGDLS and CDR2 is YYNGEE. The ends lost 3 bases at V and 2 bases at J; junction bases unmatched: 3. There are 14 residues in the CDR3. CDR3 residues: CASSGTGSNTEAFF. The DNA of the CDR3 is TGTGCCAGCAGCGGGACAGGGTCTAACACTGAAGCTTTCTTT. The whole variable domain, remainder taken from reference TRBV9 and TRBJ1-1, is DSGVTQTPKHLITATGQRVTLRCSPRSGDLSVYWYQQSLDQGLQFLIQYYNGEERAKGNILERFSAQQFPDLHSELNLSSLELGDSALYFCASSGTGSNTEAFFGQGTRLTVV.

The chain employs TRBV15 and TRBJ2-7; D perhaps matches TRBD2 (6 bases). Germline V gives CDR1 LNHNV, CDR2 YYDKDF (reference sequence). CDR3 length equals 15 residues. Trimming removed 4 bases at V and 3 bases at J, with 16 bases between. The CDR3 reads CATSTGTGDFYEQYF. For the CDR3, the DNA is TGTGCCACCAGCACAGGGACGGGAGATTTCTACGAGCAGTACTTC.

The genes are TRBV11-2 and TRBJ2-7; a possible D gene is TRBD1 (6 bases). The CDR3 has 14 amino acids. Germline CDR1 is SGHAT and CDR2 is FQNNGV. The V gene lost 4 bases and the J gene lost 0 bases, with 10 bases spanning the gap. The CDR3 nucleotides read TGTGCCAGCAGCTCTTGGACAGACTCCTACGAGCAGTACTTC. Translation: CASSSWTDSYEQYF. The whole variable domain, remainder taken from reference TRBV11-2 and TRBJ2-7, is EAGVAQSPRYKIIEKRQSVAFWCNPISGHATLYWYQQILGQGPKLLIQFQNNGVVDDSQLPKDRFSAERLKGVDSTLKIQPAKLEDSAVYLCASSSWTDSYEQYFGPGTRLTVT.

V is TRBV7-2 and J is TRBJ2-5; no clear D gene. The length of the CDR3 is 13 residues. CDR1 and CDR2 (germline): SGHTA, FQGNSA. Deletions cut 0 bases from V and 5 bases from J, with 7 bases between. The CDR3 DNA sequence: TGTGCCAGCAGCTTAGCAAGGCGGGAGACCCAGTACTTC. Amino acid sequence: CASSLARRETQYF.

The chain is built from TRBV6-5 and TRBJ1-1; unclear D gene. Per the germline V gene, CDR1 is MNHEY and CDR2 is SVGAGI. The CDR3 has 14 amino acids. The germline V and J ends were trimmed by 0 bases and 2 bases, with 7 bases remaining between them. The CDR3 region has the DNA TGTGCCAGCAGTTACTCACAGTATAACACTGAAGCTTTCTTT. This codes for CASSYSQYNTEAFF.

This sequence joins TRBV18 and TRBJ1-2; D is possibly TRBD1 (6 bases). This CDR3 comprises 16 residues. Germline CDR1 reads KGHSH; CDR2 reads LQKENI. V was trimmed by 3 bases and J by 4 bases, leaving 18 bases between them. For the CDR3, the DNA is TGTGCCAGCTCACCTGGTCGGGGGGGCGCGTCCTATGGCTACACCTTC. As protein: CASSPGRGGASYGYTF.

V gene TRBV12-5 combines with J gene TRBJ2-3, with 10 bases aligning to TRBD2. Per germline, CDR1 LGHNT and CDR2 FRNRAP. The V gene end was trimmed by 6 bases and the J gene end by 0 bases; junction bases not matched to a gene: 9. The CDR3 totals 17 residues. In DNA form, the CDR3 reads TGTGCTAGTGGCCCTACCTCTAGCGGGAGAAGCACAGATACGCAGTATTTT. This encodes CASGPTSSGRSTDTQYF. The full variable domain, completed using reference TRBV12-5 and TRBJ2-3, is DARVTQTPRHKVTEMGQEVTMRCQPILGHNTVFWYRQTMMQGLELLAYFRNRAPLDDSGMPKDRFSAEMPDATLATLKIQPSEPRDSAVYFCASGPTSSGRSTDTQYFGPGTRLTVL.

CDR3 sequence (DNA): TGTGCTAGTGGTTGGCTACGCCTCGGGGGCTACACCTTC. This sequence encodes CASGWLRLGGYTF. V is TRBV12-5 and J is TRBJ1-2; D is unclear. The CDR3 has 13 residues. Per the germline V gene, CDR1 is LGHNT and CDR2 is FRNRAP. Trimming cost V 4 bases and J 8 bases, with 14 bases left between them.

The J gene is TRBJ2-5, the V gene TRBV18, with TRBD1 identical over 7 bases. From germline, CDR1 is KGHSH and CDR2 LQKENI. The J segment lost 4 bases and the V segment lost 0 bases, leaving 5 bases of the junction unmatched. This CDR3 contains 15 residues. CDR3: CASSPPGQRRETQYF. CDR3 coding DNA: TGTGCCAGCTCACCACCGGGACAGAGGAGAGAGACCCAGTACTTC.

The CDR3 nucleotides are TGCGCCAGCAGCGGGGCTTCCGCAGAAGAGACCCAGTACTTC. It translates to CASSGASAEETQYF. The rearrangement links TRBV4-1 to TRBJ2-5, with D possibly being TRBD1 (5 bases). The CDR3 spans 14 residues. Germline CDR1 MGHRA, CDR2 YSYEKL. Trimming cost V 5 bases and J 3 bases, with 13 bases left between them.